One and the same sample provided the 14 T cell receptor beta chains below, sequenced in a study of cytomegalovirus exposure and HLA in healthy donors (dated by TCRdb to 2017 to 2019). To prepare the library, the immunoSEQ multiplex PCR assay was applied. The clones in this table, taken by TCRdb from immuneACCESS, are in-frame only. Not every clone is retained; where verified, under half of the shortfall comes from an unresolved V gene, and the cause of the rest is unknown. The sample has around 120,000 clones on record, more than 70% of them singletons. Roughly 5.3% of the sample goes to the ten largest clones. The specimen was PBMCs. The receptors were sampled from a man aged 18 to 30 in good health and CMV-seronegative.

The genes are TRBV6-6 and TRBJ1-1; D is perhaps TRBD1 (5 bases). Germline CDR1 is MNHNY and CDR2 is SVGAGI (reference sequence). There are 13 residues in the CDR3. V shed 0 bases and J shed 8 bases, with 10 bases lying between them. As DNA, the CDR3 is TGTGCCAGCAGTTACTCGGAGGGACCAGAAGCTTTCTTT. Amino acids: CASSYSEGPEAFF.

This sequence joins TRBV16 and TRBJ1-1; the match to TRBD1 covers 7 bases. Germline assignment: CDR1 KGHSY and CDR2 FQNENV. The ends lost 4 bases at V and 3 bases at J; junction bases unmatched: 5. The CDR3 spans 14 residues. The CDR3 reads CASSPPGGYTEAFF. CDR3 nucleotide sequence: TGTGCCAGCAGCCCCCCAGGGGGGTACACTGAAGCTTTCTTT.

This chain uses TRBV10-3 with TRBJ2-7; D may be TRBD2 (6 bases). Germline assignment: CDR1 ENHRY and CDR2 SYGVKD. The CDR3 length is 23 residues. The V end lost 1 base, the J end lost 0 bases, and 34 bases lay between the germline ends. CDR3 in amino acids: CAISEYRGGRRGVWDRFSYEQYF. As DNA, the CDR3 is TGTGCCATCAGTGAGTATCGAGGAGGGAGACGAGGGGTCTGGGACCGATTCTCCTACGAGCAGTACTTC.

The chain has TRBV7-9 and TRBJ1-1, with D possibly being TRBD1 (6 bases). Germline CDR1 SEHNR, CDR2 FQNEAQ (reference sequence). V dropped 4 bases and J dropped 7 bases, with 19 bases sitting between them. The CDR3 sequence is 15 residues long. The CDR3 here is CASSWPGGALGEAFF. The CDR3 coding sequence is TGTGCCAGCAGCTGGCCCGGGGGGGCGTTGGGTGAAGCTTTCTTT.

This clone turned up a few times. The chain couples TRBV2 to TRBJ2-7; D not certain. Per germline, CDR1 SNHLY and CDR2 FYNNEI. Trimming pared 2 bases from V and 2 bases from J, leaving 10 bases between. The CDR3 totals 14 residues. As DNA, the CDR3 is TGTGCCAGCAGTGAAATCCCCCAGGCCTACGAGCAGTACTTC. Translating gives CASSEIPQAYEQYF.

V is TRBV18 and J is TRBJ2-3, with D unclear. Per the germline V gene, CDR1 is KGHSH and CDR2 is LQKENI. The CDR3 is 14 residues long. The germline V and J ends were trimmed by 0 bases and 5 bases, with 9 bases remaining between them. The CDR3 DNA reads as TGTGCCAGCTCACCACCCTCGAGGTTAGATACGCAGTATTTT. This encodes CASSPPSRLDTQYF.

This clone has a handful of counts. The V gene is TRBV6-4, the J gene TRBJ2-2; tentatively, D is TRBD1 (6 bases). CDR3 length equals 14 residues. The germline V gene has CDR1 MRHNA and CDR2 SNTAGT. V was trimmed by 6 bases and J by 4 bases, leaving 12 bases between them. The CDR3 loop is CASRGDILTGELFF. Written as DNA, the CDR3 is TGTGCCAGCAGAGGGGACATCCTCACCGGGGAGCTGTTTTTT.

CDR3 nucleotide sequence: TGTGCCAGCAGTGTGTGGAGGGAAGGGGAGCTGTTTTTT. Amino acids: CASSVWREGELFF. The rearrangement links TRBV6-4 to TRBJ2-2; D possibly corresponds to TRBD2 (6 bases). The CDR3 covers 13 residues. Trimming took off 4 bases at V and 8 bases at J, with 11 bases between the two ends. Germline CDR1 reads MRHNA; CDR2 reads SNTAGT.

J is TRBJ1-6 and V is TRBV18; TRBD1 matches at 8 bases. Per germline, CDR1 KGHSH and CDR2 LQKENI. Trimming cost V 1 base and J 9 bases; bases outside gene matches: 8. This CDR3 contains 16 residues. For the CDR3, the DNA is TGTGCCAGCTCACCACGGAGGACAGGGATGGTTTCACCCCTCCACTTT. Protein sequence: CASSPRRTGMVSPLHF.

This rearrangement joins TRBV9 to TRBJ1-1; tentatively, D is TRBD1 (5 bases). CDR1 and CDR2 from the germline V gene are SGDLS and YYNGEE. This CDR3 contains 15 residues. Trimming pared 0 bases from V and 3 bases from J, leaving 12 bases between. The CDR3: CASSVAGLKDTEAFF. In DNA, the CDR3 is TGTGCCAGCAGCGTAGCAGGGCTGAAGGACACTGAAGCTTTCTTT.

The CDR3 spells CAWSVRGQGVYGYTF. The DNA for the CDR3 is TGTGCCTGGAGCGTAAGAGGACAGGGGGTCTATGGCTACACCTTC. The chain employs TRBV30 and TRBJ1-2; 10 bases match TRBD1. This CDR3 is built from 15 residues. The germline CDR1 and CDR2 sequences are GTSNPN and SVGIG (reference sequence). V lost 3 bases and J lost 4; bases outside the gene matches: 8. Full variable domain (missing parts from reference TRBV30 and TRBJ1-2): SQTIHQWPATLVQPVGSPLSLECTVEGTSNPNLYWYRQAAGRGLQLLFYSVGIGQISSEVPQNLSASRPQDRQFILSSKKLLLSDSGFYLCAWSVRGQGVYGYTFGSGTRLTVV.

The V and J genes are TRBV19 and TRBJ1-1, with D maybe TRBD1 (5 bases). The germline gives CDR1 LNHDA, CDR2 SQIVND (reference sequence). The CDR3 runs 14 residues. Trimming shortened V by 3 bases and J by 4 bases, and 12 bases separated the two germline ends. The chain's CDR3 is CASSMQGWGTEAFF. CDR3 bases: TGTGCCAGTAGTATGCAGGGTTGGGGCACTGAAGCTTTCTTT.

The rearrangement links TRBV2 to TRBJ1-1; the D is unclear. V was clipped by 3 bases and J by 7 bases, with 9 bases between them. This CDR3 comprises 12 residues. Germline V gives CDR1 SNHLY, CDR2 FYNNEI. The CDR3 loop is CASSEAVSEAFF. The CDR3 DNA is TGTGCCAGCAGTGAGGCCGTAAGTGAAGCTTTCTTT.

The chain has TRBV6-1 and TRBJ1-6; D not resolved. The CDR3 loop spans 14 amino acids. Germline V gives CDR1 MNHNS, CDR2 SASEGT. Between the trimmed V and J ends, which lost 4 bases and 7 bases, there was a span of 11 bases. CDR3 nucleotides: TGTGCCAGCAGTGCGGAGGGCAAGAATTCACCCCTCCACTTT. This sequence encodes CASSAEGKNSPLHF.